This entry is about one T cell receptor beta chain. These data belong to a study of T cell repertoires in cytomegalovirus infection. In TCRdb, the reads were re-called with MiXCR into one record per CDR3 protein. The repertoire holds a few hundred thousand distinct CDR3 sequences, with more than 15% as singletons. There are 13 residues in the CDR3. V was trimmed by 7 bases and J by 10 bases, leaving 19 bases between them. CDR1 and CDR2 from the germline V gene are SQVTM and ANQGSEA. The TCR comes from a human donor in good health (CMV status not recorded). Some clones in this sample may be carry-over from other donors' samples. The V call is TRBV29-1, the J call TRBJ1-4; tentatively, D is TRBD1 (5 bases). Sequencing used CD8+ T cells from PBMCs. The CDR3 coding sequence is TGCAGCGCATCGTACGACAGCTCTGGAAAACTGTTTTTT. It is translated as CSASYDSSGKLFF. Supplemented by reference TRBV29-1 and TRBJ1-4, the full variable domain reads SAVISQKPSRDICQRGTSLTIQCQVDSQVTMMFWYRQQPGQSLTLIATANQGSEATYESGFVIDKFPISRPNLTFSTLTVSNMSPEDSSIYLCSASYDSSGKLFFGSGTQLSVL.